This TCR beta chain was retrieved from a study of OX40 agonist ivuxolimab in advanced cancers. For the study in its entirety: Ivuxolimab, which targeted the costimulatory receptor OX40 (CD134), was an agonistic, fully human IgG2 monoclonal antibody. Intravenous ivuxolimab was administered to patients every 2 weeks at six dose levels: 0.01, 0.1, 0.3, 1.5, 3 and 10 mg/kg. Among the roughly 52 dose-escalation patients, 19 had hepatocellular carcinoma, approximately 15 melanoma, 9 renal cell carcinoma and 9 head and neck cancer. A male proportion of 70% to 90% and a mean age of approximately 58 years, ranging from roughly 20 to 80, were recorded for the dose-escalation cohort. Prior anti-PD-1, anti-PD-L1 or anti-CTLA-4 therapy was permitted, and approximately 39% of dose-escalation patients had received checkpoint inhibitors. Partial responses occurred in three dose-escalation patients: two with cutaneous melanoma and one with hepatocellular carcinoma. Peripheral TCRbeta sequencing aimed to test whether ivuxolimab altered TCR sequence diversity and caused clonal T-cell expansion. The paper describes the monotherapy dose-escalation part (N of about 47 patients) of the phase I trial of ivuxolimab. Overall study outcomes, separate from this receptor: At doses of 0.1 to 3.0 mg/kg, clonal expansion of both CD4+ and CD8+ blood T cells was observed from baseline to week 6. Antigen specificity was not determined for the clonally expanded peripheral T cells. Low levels of normalized T-cell clonal expansion were also seen in some patients who did not respond. In partial responders in the 0.1-3.0 mg/kg groups, normalized peripheral clonal expansion was found to be among the lowest, especially among CD8+ T cells. After ivuxolimab, expanded clones were on average more numerous among CD8+ T cells than among CD4+ T cells.

Genomic DNA was extracted from sorted cells for sequencing of the TCRbeta CDR3 region. The immunoSEQ Assay was used for sequencing of TCRbeta CDR3 regions. Sourced from immuneACCESS, this table was stored by TCRdb with only in-frame sequences that have V and J called. A share of the clones is absent; for the studies checked, an unresolved V gene accounts for under half, and the remainder has no known explanation. The sample data list tens of thousands of clones, and roughly 88% of these were observed just once. The top ten constitute approximately 5% of the sample. Cut back by 4 bases and 9 bases, the V and J ends lie 12 bases apart. Based on the germline V gene, the CDR1 and CDR2 sequences are SNHLY and FYNNEI. Counted from cysteine to phenylalanine, this CDR3 has 12 amino acids. CDR3 DNA is the only sequence kept; it has 36 bases, read in frame from the first base. Comments on this clone: The antigen this receptor binds is unknown. The sample holds no much larger clone one base away, and base qualities are not on file.

The trial excluded patients who had a history of autoimmune disease or who were on systemic immunosuppression. In every dose cohort, peripheral blood was drawn for TCR sequencing at baseline, cycle 4 day 1, and cycle 7 day 1. The samples were drawn from a first-in-human, open-label, multicenter phase I dose-escalation trial of ivuxolimab. Adults with locally advanced or metastatic melanoma, renal cell, hepatocellular, or head and neck squamous cell carcinoma were enrolled in the trial. Before TCR sequencing, CD4+ and CD8+ T cells were separately sorted from peripheral blood. The TCR originated in an adult with an advanced solid tumor such as melanoma, head and neck, liver or kidney cancer. The sample here was CD4+ or CD8+ T cells sorted from blood, taken in a trial of the OX40 agonist ivuxolimab. The chain was built from TRBV2 and TRBJ1-1; the D gene is unclear. The nucleotide sequence reads TGTGCCAGCAGTGTTAATAGGAGTCAAGCTTTCTTT. Its protein product is CASSVNRSQAFF.